This TCR beta chain was recovered during a study of control samples from healthy donors and cancer patients (dated by TCRdb to 2019 to 2021). Libraries came from the immunoSEQ multiplex PCR assay. Imported from immuneACCESS, the table was reduced by TCRdb to in-frame sequences with V and J called. These copies leave out some clones; in studies compared against another copy, an unresolved V gene accounts for under half, and the cause of the remainder is not known. A total of 160,000 or so clones appear in this sample, approximately 96% of them only once. The ten largest clones add up to just over 1% of the sample. Reading the germline V gene (reference sequence) gives CDR1 SEHNR and CDR2 FQNEAQ. The trim is 1 base for V and 2 bases for J, with a gap of 5 bases between the germline ends. The CDR3 starts with the cysteine, ends with the phenylalanine, and has 13 residues. Only the CDR3 region is kept as DNA, spanning 39 bases read in frame from base 1.

Turning to this clone: This clone's antigen is unknown. Base quality data are lacking; no much larger clone is found one base away.

Sequenced input: blood. The sequence came from a woman in her 30s in good health. The chain links TRBV7-9 with TRBJ1-1; confidence is insufficient to name the D gene. The nucleotides read TGTGCCAGCAGCTTAGAAGTAAACACTGAAGCTTTCTTT. It is translated as CASSLEVNTEAFF.